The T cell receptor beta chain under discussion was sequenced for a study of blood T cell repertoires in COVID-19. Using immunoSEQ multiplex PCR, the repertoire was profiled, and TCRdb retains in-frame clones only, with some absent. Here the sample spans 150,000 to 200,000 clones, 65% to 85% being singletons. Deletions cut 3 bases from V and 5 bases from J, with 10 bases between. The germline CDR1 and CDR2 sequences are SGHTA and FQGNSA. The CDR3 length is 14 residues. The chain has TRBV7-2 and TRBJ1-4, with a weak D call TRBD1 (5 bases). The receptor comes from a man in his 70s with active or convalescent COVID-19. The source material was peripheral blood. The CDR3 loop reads CASSFGAGNEKLFF. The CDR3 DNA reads TGTGCCAGCAGCTTTGGGGCAGGGAATGAAAAACTGTTTTTT.